This T cell receptor (beta chain) was captured by sequencing in a study of radiation and T cells in renal cell carcinoma. General study findings and limits: Compared with controls, irradiated tumors showed greater TCR clonality.

In the case of this clone: Its antigen is not known.

V shed 0 bases and J shed 2 bases, with 7 bases lying between them. CDR1 LGHNA and CDR2 YNFKEQ come from the germline V gene. CDR3 length: 14 residues. Clones were read by immunoSEQ multiplex PCR, and TCRdb kept only the in-frame ones, dropping some. The sample shows almost 20,000 clones, less than 65% of them seen only once. The treatment: 15 Gy SBRT to primary tumor, nephrectomy 4 weeks later. This chain links TRBV4-2 with TRBJ1-1, with TRBD1 as a possible D gene (5 bases). This sample comprised tumor tissue, obtained from a patient whose treatment included radiotherapy and nephrectomy. This sequence was found in a woman aged 70 to 79 with renal cell carcinoma. CDR3 bases: TGTGCCAGCAGCCAAGATGGGGGAAACACTGAAGCTTTCTTT. The encoded protein is CASSQDGGNTEAFF.